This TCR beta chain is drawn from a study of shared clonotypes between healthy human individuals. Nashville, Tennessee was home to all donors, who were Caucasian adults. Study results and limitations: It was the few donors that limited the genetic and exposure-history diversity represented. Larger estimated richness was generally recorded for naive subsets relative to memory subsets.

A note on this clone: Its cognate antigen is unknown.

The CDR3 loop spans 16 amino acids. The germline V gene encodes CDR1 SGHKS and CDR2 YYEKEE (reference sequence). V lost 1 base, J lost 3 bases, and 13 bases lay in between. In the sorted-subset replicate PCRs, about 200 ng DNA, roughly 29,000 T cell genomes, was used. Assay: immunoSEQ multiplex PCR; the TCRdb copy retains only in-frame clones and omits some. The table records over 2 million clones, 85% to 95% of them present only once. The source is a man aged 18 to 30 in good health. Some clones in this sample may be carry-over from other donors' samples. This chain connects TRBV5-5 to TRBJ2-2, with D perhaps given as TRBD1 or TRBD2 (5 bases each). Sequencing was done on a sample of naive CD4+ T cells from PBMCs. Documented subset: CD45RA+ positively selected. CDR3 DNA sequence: TGTGCCAGCAGCTTGTTTACGGGGACGGACACCGGGGAGCTGTTTTTT. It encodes CASSLFTGTDTGELFF. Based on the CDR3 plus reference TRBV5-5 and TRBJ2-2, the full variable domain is DAGVTQSPTHLIKTRGQQVTLRCSPISGHKSVSWYQQVLGQGPQFIFQYYEKEERGRGNFPDRFSARQFPNYSSELNVNALLLGDSALYLCASSLFTGTDTGELFFGEGSRLTVL.